One and the same sample provided the 9 T cell receptor beta chains below, sequenced in a study of shared clonotypes between healthy human individuals. Measured with immunoSEQ multiplex PCR; TCRdb has only the in-frame clones, and not every one. The data show about 2.2 million clones, about 94% seen once. Naive CD8 isolation took CD45RO-negative cells positively selected for CCR7 and excluded terminally differentiated effector memory CD45RA+ cells. Sequencing used naive CD8+ T cells from PBMCs. The receptors here all came from a man aged 18 to 30 in good health. Some clones in this sample may be carry-over from other donors' samples.

The chain carries TRBV2 and TRBJ1-2; D unclear. Trimming took 2 bases from V and 8 from J, leaving 15 bases between them. From germline, CDR1 is SNHLY and CDR2 FYNNEI. The CDR3 loop spans 14 amino acids. The DNA for the CDR3 is TGTGCCAGCAGTGAAATGGTTTTCCCGGGGGGCTACACCTTC. Its protein product is CASSEMVFPGGYTF. Full variable domain (rest looked up from reference TRBV2 and TRBJ1-2): EPEVTQTPSHQVTQMGQEVILRCVPISNHLYFYWYRQILGQKVEFLVSFYNNEISEKSEIFDDQFSVERPDGSNFTLKIRSTKLEDSAMYFCASSEMVFPGGYTFGSGTRLTVV.

This clone showed up just once. This chain connects TRBV6-5 to TRBJ2-7; unclear D gene. V lost 7 bases and J lost 0, with 16 bases in between. From germline, CDR1 is MNHEY and CDR2 SVGAGI. This CDR3 is 15 amino acids long. In DNA, the CDR3 is TGTGCCAGCACCCCCATGTTGGGCAGCTCCTACGAGCAGTACTTC. Translated: CASTPMLGSSYEQYF.

The CDR3 here is CAISESPGTTLRNEQFF. CDR3 DNA sequence: TGTGCCATCAGTGAGTCCCCCGGGACTACCCTCCGGAATGAGCAGTTCTTC. This chain joins TRBV10-3 and TRBJ2-1; 7 bases align to TRBD2. V was pared by 0 bases and J by 7 bases, with 12 bases of the junction left unmatched. Germline CDR1 and CDR2: ENHRY and SYGVKD. This CDR3 is 17 amino acids long.

The V gene is TRBV6-6, the J gene TRBJ2-7; no clear D. The CDR3 runs 12 residues. From germline, CDR1 is MNHNY and CDR2 SVGAGI (reference sequence). Trimming stripped 6 bases from V and 4 bases from J, with 10 bases between. In DNA, the CDR3 is TGTGCCAGCAGCCCCGGGCTTTACGAGCAGTACTTC. Protein: CASSPGLYEQYF.

About this clone: Other DNA sequences within the sample encode an identical CDR3. The chain carries TRBV4-3 and TRBJ2-7; D tentatively fits TRBD1 or TRBD2 (5 bases each). CDR3 length: 14 amino acids. V lost 4 bases, J lost 0 bases, and 10 bases lay in between. Germline V gene lookup returns CDR1 LGHNA and CDR2 YSLEER. CDR3 sequence (DNA): TGCGCCAGCAGCCCCGGGACCGGCTCCTACGAGCAGTACTTC. Its translation: CASSPGTGSYEQYF.

The chain joins TRBV27 to TRBJ2-1, with TRBD2 matching 10 bases. The J segment lost 8 bases and the V segment lost 7 bases, leaving 11 bases of the junction unmatched. This CDR3 has 15 residues. Germline assignment: CDR1 MNHEY and CDR2 SMNVEV (reference sequence). The CDR3 here is CASNNPASGSYEQFF. Written as DNA, the CDR3 is TGTGCCAGCAACAATCCTGCTAGCGGGAGCTATGAGCAGTTCTTC.

This chain links TRBV4-3 with TRBJ1-3; D is unresolved. V lost 0 bases and J 1 base, leaving 16 bases between the germline ends. The CDR3 spans 18 residues. Germline values: CDR1 LGHNA, CDR2 YSLEER. The CDR3, as DNA: TGCGCCAGCAGCCAAGATCAGCAACCCGGAGGGTCTGGAAACACCATATATTTT. Protein sequence: CASSQDQQPGGSGNTIYF.

This clone was picked up one time. The V gene is TRBV19, the J gene TRBJ1-5, with D uncertain. Per the germline V gene, CDR1 is LNHDA and CDR2 is SQIVND (reference sequence). The CDR3 extends over 14 amino acids. Between the trimmed V and J ends, which lost 0 bases and 7 bases, there was a span of 10 bases. CDR3 DNA sequence: TGTGCCAGTAGTATAGAGGGCATTGGACAGCCCCAGCATTTT. This translates into CASSIEGIGQPQHF.

This clone appeared a single time. V is TRBV9 and J is TRBJ1-5; no reliable D call. Germline assignment: CDR1 SGDLS and CDR2 YYNGEE. V was pared by 3 bases and J by 0 bases, with 10 bases between. The CDR3 runs to 15 residues. CDR3 sequence reads: CASSASGNSNQPQHF. The CDR3 nucleotides read TGTGCCAGCAGCGCTTCCGGGAATAGCAATCAGCCCCAGCATTTT.